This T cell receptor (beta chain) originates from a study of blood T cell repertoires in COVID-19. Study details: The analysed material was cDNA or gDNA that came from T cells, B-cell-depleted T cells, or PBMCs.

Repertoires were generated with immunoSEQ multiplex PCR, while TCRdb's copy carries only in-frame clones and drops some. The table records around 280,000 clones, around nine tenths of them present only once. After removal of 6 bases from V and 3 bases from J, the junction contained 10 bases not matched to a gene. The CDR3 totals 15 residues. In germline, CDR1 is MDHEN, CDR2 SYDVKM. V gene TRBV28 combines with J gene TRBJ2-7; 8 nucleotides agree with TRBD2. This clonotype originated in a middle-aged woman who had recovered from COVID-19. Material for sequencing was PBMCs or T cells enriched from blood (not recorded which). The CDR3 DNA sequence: TGTGCCAGCAGCCCCAGCGGGGGTCCCTTCTACGAGCAGTACTTC. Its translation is CASSPSGGPFYEQYF.